This entry lists 22 T cell receptor beta chains sequenced from one sample in a study of spatial heterogeneity in lung cancer. TCRdb re-called the 5' RACE reads with MiXCR, one entry per CDR3 protein. The sample consists of 40,000 to 45,000 distinct CDR3 sequences, around 15% of them appearing once. The time point: sample taken at primary tumor resection. Sequences were derived from PBMCs, sampled at surgery. Every receptor here comes from a male donor with early-stage non-small cell lung cancer.

This clonotype has just a few counts. CDR3 region: CASSFTALQETQYF. CDR3 DNA sequence: TGTGCCAGCAGTTTTACAGCGCTGCAAGAGACCCAGTACTTC. The J gene is TRBJ2-5, the V gene TRBV27; D is undetermined. The CDR3 loop spans 14 amino acids. CDR1 and CDR2 (germline): MNHEY, SMNVEV (reference sequence). The V end was cut by 3 bases, the J end by 2 bases, with 10 bases between.

There are many counts of this clonotype. V usage is TRBV3-1 and J usage is TRBJ2-7, with no clear D. This CDR3 is built from 15 residues. Germline CDR1 reads LGHDT; CDR2 reads YNNKEL (reference sequence). Trimming shortened V by 0 bases and J by 6 bases, and 15 bases separated the two germline ends. The CDR3 sequence is CASSQEFLVSGEQYF. The CDR3 DNA sequence: TGTGCCAGCAGCCAAGAATTTTTGGTATCGGGCGAGCAGTACTTC.

The chain uses TRBV7-2 and TRBJ1-1; D remains unclear. V lost 3 bases and J lost 0, with 8 bases in between. The CDR3 has 14 amino acids. Germline V gives CDR1 SGHTA, CDR2 FQGNSA. The chain's CDR3 is CASSLAVMNTEAFF. CDR3 sequence (DNA): TGTGCCAGCAGCTTGGCTGTAATGAACACTGAAGCTTTCTTT.

This clonotype was picked up a small number of times. The V call is TRBV18, the J call TRBJ1-1, with 9 bases fitting TRBD1. Germline-derived CDR1 and CDR2 are KGHSH and LQKENI. This CDR3 region has 14 residues. V trimming: 8 bases; J trimming: 8 bases; junction bases outside the gene matches: 12. In DNA form, the CDR3 reads TGTGCCAGCCAAATTGGGACAGGGAACTGGGAAGCTTTCTTT. It codes for CASQIGTGNWEAFF.

V gene TRBV6-5 combines with J gene TRBJ2-3; D call uncertain. The length of the CDR3 is 12 residues. Trimming took 5 bases from V and 7 from J, leaving 10 bases between them. CDR1 MNHEY and CDR2 SVGAGI come from the germline V gene. The CDR3 here is CASSHPLNTQYF. In nucleotides, the CDR3 is TGTGCCAGCAGTCATCCGCTAAATACGCAGTATTTT.

The CDR3 sequence: CASSLALQGGETQYF. CDR3 in DNA: TGCGCCAGCAGCTTGGCCTTACAGGGGGGAGAGACCCAGTACTTC. This rearrangement joins TRBV5-1 to TRBJ2-5, with 8 bases fitting TRBD1. After removal of 0 bases from V and 4 bases from J, the junction contained 5 bases not matched to a gene. The CDR3 runs to 15 residues. The germline V gene has CDR1 SGHRS and CDR2 YFSETQ.

The V and J genes are TRBV21-1 and TRBJ1-3. TRBV21-1 is shown as a pseudogene. The CDR3 is 15 residues long. CDR3 coding DNA: TGTGCCAGCAGCAATACGGACAGCTCTGGAAACACCATATATTTT. Protein: CASSNTDSSGNTIYF.

The CDR3 DNA is TGCGCCAGCAGCCCGCGACTAGCGGGAGGTAACTACAATGAGCAGTTCTTC. It yields the protein CASSPRLAGGNYNEQFF. This chain connects TRBV4-3 to TRBJ2-1; 13 nucleotides match TRBD2. Germline V gene lookup returns CDR1 LGHNA and CDR2 YSLEER. This CDR3 is 17 amino acids long. The ends lost 4 bases at V and 3 bases at J; junction bases unmatched: 6.

Many counts were recorded for this clonotype. This chain joins TRBV12-3 or TRBV12-4 and TRBJ1-1; 7 nucleotides line up with TRBD1. V gave up 8 bases and J gave up 4 bases; unmatched junction bases: 10. The CDR3 runs 14 residues. CDR3 bases: TGTGCCAGCCATAGGGGAGGGGGCTTCACTGAAGCTTTCTTT. Protein: CASHRGGGFTEAFF.

As DNA, the CDR3 is TGTGCCAGCAGCGTGACAGGGGGTGATATTTATGGCTACACCTTC. It translates to CASSVTGGDIYGYTF. The rearrangement uses TRBV7-2 and TRBJ1-2; 9 bases line up with TRBD1. There are 15 residues in the CDR3. Trimming cost V 5 bases and J 5 bases; bases outside gene matches: 9. CDR1 is SGHTA, CDR2 FQGNSA, per germline.

This chain links TRBV12-3 or TRBV12-4 with TRBJ2-2, with 9 bases fitting TRBD1. V lost 1 base, J lost 3 bases, and 0 bases stayed unmatched. The CDR3 runs 15 residues. For the CDR3, the DNA is TGTGCCAGCAGTTTAGGGACAGGGGACACCGGGGAGCTGTTTTTT. Translated, it gives CASSLGTGDTGELFF.

This clonotype came up a few times. The V call is TRBV7-8, the J call TRBJ2-6; D is perhaps TRBD1 (6 bases). Germline values: CDR1 SGHVS, CDR2 FQNEAQ. The CDR3 spans 13 residues. Trimming stripped 11 bases from V and 1 base from J, with 9 bases between. In DNA form, the CDR3 reads TGTGCCTGCCAGGGGTCTGGGGCCAACGTCCTGACTTTC. This sequence encodes CACQGSGANVLTF.

In this sample, this clonotype turned up a few times. The V call is TRBV5-1, the J call TRBJ2-1; tentative D call: TRBD2 (6 bases). This CDR3 has 14 residues. Germline loops: CDR1 SGHRS, CDR2 YFSETQ. V lost 0 bases and J lost 6, with 10 bases in between. The CDR3 protein is CASSLVEGLNEQFF. CDR3 coding DNA: TGCGCCAGCAGCTTGGTGGAGGGACTCAATGAGCAGTTCTTC.

The chain uses TRBV27 and TRBJ1-2, with 7 bases identical to TRBD1. In germline, CDR1 is MNHEY, CDR2 SMNVEV (reference sequence). The CDR3 contains 12 residues. V was pared by 10 bases and J by 4 bases, with 6 bases of the junction left unmatched. The CDR3 reads CATGDRLYGYTF. In DNA, the CDR3 is TGTGCCACCGGGGACAGACTCTATGGCTACACCTTC.

The CDR3 region is CSARAGTGELFF. The CDR3 DNA sequence: TGCAGTGCTAGAGCGGGAACCGGGGAGCTGTTTTTT. The rearrangement joins TRBV20-1 to TRBJ2-2, with D perhaps matching TRBD2 (5 bases). The V end lost 1 base, the J end lost 5 bases, and 5 bases lay between the germline ends. The CDR3 consists of 12 residues. The germline V gene encodes CDR1 DFQATT and CDR2 SNEGSKA (reference sequence).

This clonotype was seen repeatedly, ten times or more. This chain uses TRBV29-1 with TRBJ2-3, with 7 nucleotides matching TRBD2. The CDR3 sequence is 15 residues long. Trimming removed 7 bases from V and 5 bases from J; junction bases left unmatched: 15. CDR1 is SQVTM, CDR2 ANQGSEA, per germline. The CDR3 DNA sequence: TGCAGCGCCAATCCTAGCGGTGGAGGGAGAGATACGCAGTATTTT. Translating it yields CSANPSGGGRDTQYF.

The chain recombines TRBV7-6 with TRBJ2-7; 10 bases fit TRBD2. CDR3 length equals 15 residues. Trimming at V came to 5 bases and at J to 3 bases, leaving 7 bases not matched to a gene. Looked up from germline, CDR1 is SGHVS and CDR2 is FNYEAQ. DNA for the CDR3: TGTGCCAGCAGCCCCCGGACTAGCGGCTACTACGAGCAGTACTTC. It is translated as CASSPRTSGYYEQYF.

The chain joins TRBV7-2 to TRBJ1-6; TRBD1 aligns across 7 bases. This CDR3 comprises 17 residues. Germline lookup yields CDR1 SGHTA and CDR2 FQGNSA. J lost 7 bases, V lost 1 base, and 10 bases had no gene match. The CDR3 DNA sequence: TGTGCCAGCAGCTTAGGGCGGATGACAGGGTCGAATTCACCCCTCCACTTT. As protein: CASSLGRMTGSNSPLHF.

V is TRBV7-2 and J is TRBJ1-2, with D possibly matching TRBD1 (5 bases). Trimming stripped 4 bases from V and 4 bases from J, with 13 bases between. There are 14 residues in the CDR3. The germline gives CDR1 SGHTA, CDR2 FQGNSA. The DNA for the CDR3 is TGTGCCAGCAGCTGGGGCCTAGGAGGCTATGGCTACACCTTC. Its translation is CASSWGLGGYGYTF.

This clonotype was observed a handful of times. V and J are TRBV6-6 and TRBJ2-7, with a weak D call TRBD1 (6 bases). The CDR3 length is 14 residues. V was shortened by 0 bases and J by 6 bases, with 12 bases between the two germline ends. Germline CDR1 is MNHNY and CDR2 is SVGAGI (reference sequence). The CDR3 coding sequence is TGTGCCAGCAGTTACTCCGGACAGTGGCCCGAGCAGTACTTC. Encoded protein: CASSYSGQWPEQYF.

This clonotype was picked up a small number of times. This rearrangement joins TRBV5-1 to TRBJ2-7, with TRBD2 identical over 8 bases. The CDR3 covers 14 residues. The V gene end was trimmed by 3 bases and the J gene end by 5 bases; junction bases not matched to a gene: 7. Germline CDR1 is SGHRS and CDR2 is YFSETQ. This CDR3 reads CASSSPGGGDEQYF. The CDR3 DNA reads as TGCGCCAGCAGCTCCCCGGGAGGGGGAGACGAGCAGTACTTC.

In its sample, this clonotype was seen a few times. The V call is TRBV28, the J call TRBJ1-5; no clear D. CDR1 is MDHEN, CDR2 SYDVKM, per germline. The V end lost 4 bases, the J end lost 4 bases, and 11 bases lay between the germline ends. The CDR3 covers 14 residues. The CDR3 loop reads CASSSIRVNQPQHF. DNA for the CDR3: TGTGCCAGCAGTTCGATCCGGGTGAATCAGCCCCAGCATTTT.